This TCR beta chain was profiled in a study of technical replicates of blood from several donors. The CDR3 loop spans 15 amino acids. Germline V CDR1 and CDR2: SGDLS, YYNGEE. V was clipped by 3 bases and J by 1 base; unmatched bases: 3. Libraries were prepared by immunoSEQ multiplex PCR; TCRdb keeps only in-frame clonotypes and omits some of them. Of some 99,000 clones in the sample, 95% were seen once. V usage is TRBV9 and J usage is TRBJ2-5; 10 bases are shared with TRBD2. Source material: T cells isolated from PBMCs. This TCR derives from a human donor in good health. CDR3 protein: CASSARTSGQETQYF. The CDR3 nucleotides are TGTGCCAGCAGCGCAAGGACTAGCGGCCAAGAGACCCAGTACTTC.